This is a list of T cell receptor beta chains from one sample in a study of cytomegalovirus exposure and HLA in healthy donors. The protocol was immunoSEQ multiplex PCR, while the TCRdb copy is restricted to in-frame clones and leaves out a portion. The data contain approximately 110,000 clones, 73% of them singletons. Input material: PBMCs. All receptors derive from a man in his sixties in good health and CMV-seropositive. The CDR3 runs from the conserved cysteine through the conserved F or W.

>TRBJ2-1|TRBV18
CASSPAPGNNNEQFF
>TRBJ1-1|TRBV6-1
CASSETGNTEAFF
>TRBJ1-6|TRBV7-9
CASSLDGNSPLHF
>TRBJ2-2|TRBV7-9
CASRRGGLVNTGELFF
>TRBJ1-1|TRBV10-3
CAISESIAAALNTEAFF
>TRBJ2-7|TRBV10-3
CAAGQGPTYPSPYEQYF
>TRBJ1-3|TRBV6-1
CASRDEGRFGNTIYF
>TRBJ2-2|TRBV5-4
CASSFAYRDRDTGELFF
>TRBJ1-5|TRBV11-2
CASSSGTASEQPQHF
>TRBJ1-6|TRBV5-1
CASSTGTGGNSPLHF
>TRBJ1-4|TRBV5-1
CASSVLTGDNEKLFF
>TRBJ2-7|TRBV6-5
CASSPQLAGNYEQYF
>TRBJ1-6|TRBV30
CAWSSAGTGGSPLHF
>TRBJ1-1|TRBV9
CASSVTGGLNTEAFF
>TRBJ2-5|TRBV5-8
CASRRRAGQETQYF
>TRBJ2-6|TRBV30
CAWSLGGRPSGANVLTF
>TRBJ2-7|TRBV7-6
CASSLAGTGGQYF
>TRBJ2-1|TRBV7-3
CASSLLAGGYNEQFF
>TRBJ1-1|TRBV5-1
CASSFGGPMNTEAFF
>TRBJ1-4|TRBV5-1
CASSLSANEKLFF
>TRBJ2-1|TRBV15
CATSRERAAVSEQFF
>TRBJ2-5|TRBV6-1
CASSKGLAGGPAETQYF